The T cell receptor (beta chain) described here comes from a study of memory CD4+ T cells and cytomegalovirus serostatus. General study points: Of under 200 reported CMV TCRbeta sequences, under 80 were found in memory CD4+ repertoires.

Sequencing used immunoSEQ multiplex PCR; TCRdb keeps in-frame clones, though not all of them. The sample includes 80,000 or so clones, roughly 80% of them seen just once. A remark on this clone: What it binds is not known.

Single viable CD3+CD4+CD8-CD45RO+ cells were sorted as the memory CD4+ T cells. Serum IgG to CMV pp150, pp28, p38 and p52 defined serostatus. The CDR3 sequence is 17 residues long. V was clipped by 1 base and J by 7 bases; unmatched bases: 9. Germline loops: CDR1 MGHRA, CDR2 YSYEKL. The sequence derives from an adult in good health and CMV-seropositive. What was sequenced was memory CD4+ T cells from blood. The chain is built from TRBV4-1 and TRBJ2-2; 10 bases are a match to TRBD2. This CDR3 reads CASSQAWLAGAGGELFF. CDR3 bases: TGCGCCAGCAGCCAAGCTTGGCTAGCGGGAGCCGGCGGGGAGCTGTTTTTT.